The 24 T cell receptor beta chains below come from one sample, sequenced in a study of blood T cells in healthy people across ages. A J-beta primer mix and a sample-barcoded 5' primer were used in a second PCR of about 6 to 12 cycles. A single record per CDR3 protein comes from TCRdb applying MiXCR to the 5' RACE reads. Altogether under 1,100,000 distinct CDR3 sequences are present, under 30% being singletons, with the ten largest covering approximately 0.7%. The data also belong to a second study, concerning T cells of mothers and their children.

Sequencing was done on a sample of blood. All receptors derive from a girl aged 2-10 years in good health.

There are a few counts of this clonotype. V and J are TRBV5-1 and TRBJ2-1, with TRBD2 identical over 7 bases. J was trimmed by 6 bases and V by 9 bases; bases with no gene match: 6. This CDR3 comprises 12 residues. CDR1 SGHRS and CDR2 YFSETQ come from the germline V gene. CDR3 residues: CATGLVGNEQFF. Here the CDR3 DNA reads TGCGCCACCGGACTAGTCGGCAATGAGCAGTTCTTC.

About this clonotype: The junction does not match germline at one end; this may be a read error. V is TRBV7-2 and J is TRBJ2-5; 9 bases map to TRBD2. The CDR3 has 14 residues. The V gene's germline CDR1 is SGHTA and CDR2 FQGNSA. CDR3 residues: CASSLAGPTETQYF. The CDR3 DNA sequence: TGTGCCAGCAGCCTAGCGGGACCCACGGAGACCCAGTACTTC.

This clonotype was detected only a few times. The chain employs TRBV9 and TRBJ1-2; perhaps TRBD1 as D (6 bases). The CDR3 has 13 amino acids. The V gene's germline CDR1 is SGDLS and CDR2 YYNGEE. Trimming removed 0 bases at V and 6 bases at J, with 9 bases between. The CDR3 loop reads CASSVGGGNGYTF. In DNA, the CDR3 is TGTGCCAGCAGCGTAGGAGGGGGGAATGGCTACACCTTC. The full variable domain, completed using reference TRBV9 and TRBJ1-2, is DSGVTQTPKHLITATGQRVTLRCSPRSGDLSVYWYQQSLDQGLQFLIQYYNGEERAKGNILERFSAQQFPDLHSELNLSSLELGDSALYFCASSVGGGNGYTFGSGTRLTVV.

This chain joins TRBV13 and TRBJ1-1; a weak D match, TRBD1 (6 bases). Germline V gives CDR1 PRHDT, CDR2 FYEKMQ (reference sequence). V was shortened by 5 bases and J by 3 bases, with 22 bases between the two germline ends. The CDR3 has 17 residues. This chain's CDR3 is CASSNLEPRGPYTEAFF. CDR3 nucleotides: TGTGCCAGCAGCAACCTCGAACCCAGGGGTCCTTACACTGAAGCTTTCTTT. Based on the CDR3 plus reference TRBV13 and TRBJ1-1, the full variable domain is AAGVIQSPRHLIKEKRETATLKCYPIPRHDTVYWYQQGPGQDPQFLISFYEKMQSDKGSIPDRFSAQQFSDYHSELNMSSLELGDSALYFCASSNLEPRGPYTEAFFGQGTRLTVV.

The chain combines TRBV5-6 with TRBJ2-3; the D gene is possibly TRBD2 (5 bases). V lost 4 bases to trimming and J lost 0 bases, with 15 bases between them. This CDR3 comprises 16 residues. From germline, CDR1 is SGHDT and CDR2 YYEEEE. The CDR3: CASSPGFGLSTDTQYF. CDR3 bases: TGTGCCAGCAGCCCTGGGTTTGGACTGAGCACAGATACGCAGTATTTT.

This clonotype was detected a few times. The V and J genes are TRBV7-9 and TRBJ1-4, with a tentative D call TRBD1 (6 bases). Looked up from germline, CDR1 is SEHNR and CDR2 is FQNEAQ (reference sequence). Trimming pared 1 base from V and 7 bases from J, leaving 10 bases between. This CDR3 has 14 residues. In DNA, the CDR3 is TGTGCCAGCAGCTTAGGAGGGGGAAGTGAAAAACTGTTTTTT. Protein product: CASSLGGGSEKLFF.

The chain carries TRBV7-6 and TRBJ2-7; 7 nucleotides match TRBD2. The CDR3 spans 16 residues. With 5 bases clipped from V and 4 bases from J, the junction kept 14 bases outside the gene matches. Germline CDR1 reads SGHVS; CDR2 reads FNYEAQ. Here the CDR3 DNA reads TGTGCCAGCAGCCAGGGAGGGGTGGGGAGTAGGTACGAGCAGTACTTC. It codes for CASSQGGVGSRYEQYF.

This clonotype was detected many times. The chain uses TRBV7-2 and TRBJ2-7, with D unclear. Between the trimmed V and J ends, which lost 5 bases and 0 bases, there was a span of 5 bases. There are 12 residues in the CDR3. The germline gives CDR1 SGHTA, CDR2 FQGNSA. CDR3 sequence reads: CASSQNSYEQYF. CDR3 in DNA: TGTGCCAGCAGCCAAAACTCCTACGAGCAGTACTTC.

The chain couples TRBV11-2 to TRBJ2-7; 7 bases line up with TRBD2. V lost 3 bases to trimming and J lost 7 bases; unmatched junction nucleotides: 9. The CDR3 runs 14 residues. The germline CDR1 and CDR2 sequences are SGHAT and FQNNGV. The CDR3 DNA sequence: TGTGCCAGCAGCTTCCCGGGGGGACTCACGGAGCAGTACTTC. Encoded protein: CASSFPGGLTEQYF.

This clonotype was counted a few times. V gene TRBV28 combines with J gene TRBJ2-4; a possible D gene is TRBD1 (5 bases). Trimming pared 6 bases from V and 0 bases from J, leaving 15 bases between. Germline V gene sequence: CDR1 MDHEN, CDR2 SYDVKM. CDR3 length equals 16 residues. The CDR3 region is CASSSDSLVAKNIQYF. In DNA, the CDR3 is TGTGCCAGCAGCTCCGACAGCTTGGTAGCCAAAAACATTCAGTACTTC. Drawing the rest from reference TRBV28 and TRBJ2-4, the complete variable domain is DVKVTQSSRYLVKRTGEKVFLECVQDMDHENMFWYRQDPGLGLRLIYFSYDVKMKEKGDIPEGYSVSREKKERFSLILESASTNQTSMYLCASSSDSLVAKNIQYFGAGTRLSVL.

The V and J genes are TRBV29-1 and TRBJ2-5; D possibly corresponds to TRBD1 (6 bases). The V gene lost 5 bases and the J gene lost 10 bases, with 14 bases spanning the gap. This CDR3 spans 11 amino acids. CDR1 and CDR2 from the germline V gene are SQVTM and ANQGSEA. The CDR3 DNA follows: TGCAGCGTTCGGTCTGGACAGCTCCAGTACTTC. Translated: CSVRSGQLQYF.

To note about this clonotype: The junction departs from the called germline gene at one end, perhaps through a read error. The CDR3 is CASSYSGLGNTVYF. CDR3 in DNA: TGTGCCAGCAGTTACTCAGGGTTGGGAAACACCGTATATTTT. This chain joins TRBV6-5 and TRBJ1-3; D is unclear. Germline V gene data show CDR1 as MNHEY and CDR2 as SVGAGI. The length of the CDR3 is 14 residues.

This clonotype turned up a few times. The rearrangement uses TRBV4-1 and TRBJ2-3; TRBD2 matches at 7 bases. Germline CDR1 is MGHRA and CDR2 is YSYEKL. There are 16 residues in the CDR3. The ends lost 0 bases at V and 0 bases at J; junction bases unmatched: 3. CDR3 amino acids: CASSQEGAGSTDTQYF. The CDR3 DNA sequence: TGCGCCAGCAGCCAAGAAGGAGCGGGGAGCACAGATACGCAGTATTTT.

A remark on this clonotype: The junction differs from germline at one of its ends, possibly a read error. The J gene is TRBJ1-1, the V gene TRBV12-3 or TRBV12-4; D is ambiguous. The length of the CDR3 is 12 residues. CDR3: CAGSLAHTEAFF. The CDR3, as DNA: TGTGCCGGCAGTTTGGCCCACACTGAGGCTTTCTTT.

CDR3 sequence reads: CASSLLTYNEQFF. CDR3 DNA: TGTGCCAGCAGCCTCCTTACTTACAATGAGCAGTTCTTC. The chain combines TRBV7-9 with TRBJ2-1; D unresolved. CDR3 length: 13 amino acids. Germline V gene sequence: CDR1 SEHNR, CDR2 FQNEAQ (reference sequence). The germline V and J ends were trimmed by 5 bases and 4 bases, with 9 bases remaining between them.

The V gene is TRBV12-5, the J gene TRBJ2-1; D is ambiguous. Trimming stripped 5 bases from V and 9 bases from J, with 8 bases between. CDR1 is LGHNT, CDR2 FRNRAP, per germline. This CDR3 comprises 11 residues. This CDR3 reads CASGAKGEQFF. Written as DNA, the CDR3 is TGTGCTAGTGGTGCTAAGGGTGAGCAGTTCTTC.

J is TRBJ1-6 and V is TRBV28; 10 bases are a match to TRBD1. The junction had 5 bases not matched to a gene; V was cut back by 5 bases and J by 7 bases. In germline, CDR1 is MDHEN, CDR2 SYDVKM. The CDR3 extends over 15 amino acids. The CDR3 here is CASSPPTGGNSPLHF. CDR3 DNA sequence: TGTGCCAGCAGTCCCCCGACAGGGGGCAATTCACCCCTCCACTTT.

The V and J genes are TRBV12-3 or TRBV12-4 and TRBJ1-2, with 10 positions matching TRBD1. The CDR3 totals 18 residues. V was clipped by 5 bases and J by 4 bases; unmatched bases: 16. The CDR3: CASSLTVPGQGPRYGYTF. The CDR3 DNA reads as TGTGCCAGCAGTCTCACCGTCCCGGGACAGGGGCCCCGCTATGGCTACACCTTC.

This chain joins TRBV12-3 or TRBV12-4 and TRBJ1-2; D is undetermined. The CDR3 sequence is 13 residues long. Deletions cut 5 bases from V and 8 bases from J, with 15 bases between. DNA for the CDR3: TGTGCCAGCAGTCCGAGAGGTAGTAGGGGCTACACCTTC. Translation: CASSPRGSRGYTF.

This chain joins TRBV12-3 or TRBV12-4 and TRBJ2-5; D unclear. The J call may be wrong; the DNA end is better matched by TRBJ2-1. This CDR3 comprises 14 residues. CDR3 region: CASSPLIASNEQFF. For the CDR3, the DNA is TGTGCCAGCAGTCCCCTGATTGCTTCCAATGAGCAGTTCTTC.

This clonotype was seen a handful of times. This chain joins TRBV4-3 and TRBJ1-1; 7 bases fit TRBD1. V shed 7 bases, J shed 0 bases, and the junction held 11 bases outside the gene matches. CDR1 and CDR2 from the germline V gene are LGHNA and YSLEER. The CDR3 totals 16 residues. The CDR3 region is CASTEALDRVNTEAFF. CDR3 bases: TGCGCCAGCACCGAAGCCCTTGACAGGGTGAACACTGAAGCTTTCTTT.

This clonotype showed up just a few times. One end of the junction does not line up with germline, which may come from a read error. J is TRBJ1-1 and V is TRBV24-1; maybe TRBD1 (6 bases). The CDR3 is made up of 13 amino acids. Germline V gene sequence: CDR1 KGHDR, CDR2 SFDVKD. CDR3 in DNA: TGTGACACCAGTGATTTTCCAGGGGCGAGAGCTTTCTTT. The encoded protein is CDTSDFPGARAFF.

The rearrangement joins TRBV7-2 to TRBJ2-3; D is uncertain. The CDR3 is made up of 15 amino acids. With 2 bases removed from V and 4 bases from J, the gap between germline ends came to 13 bases. Germline V lookup: CDR1 SGHTA, CDR2 FQGNSA. The chain's CDR3 is CASSLFVTGADTQYF. The CDR3 bases are TGTGCCAGCAGCTTATTTGTCACTGGGGCAGATACGCAGTATTTT.

This clonotype was counted a few times. CDR3 loop: CASSWDRGGGTEQFF. CDR3 nucleotides: TGTGCCAGCAGCTGGGACAGGGGAGGAGGCACTGAGCAGTTCTTC. The chain carries TRBV11-2 and TRBJ2-1; 10 bases fit TRBD1. V shed 4 bases, J shed 9 bases, and the junction held 9 bases outside the gene matches. From germline, CDR1 is SGHAT and CDR2 FQNNGV. This CDR3 is built from 15 residues.